This paragraph reports one T cell receptor beta chain. This record comes from a study of blood T cell repertoires in COVID-19. Libraries were prepared by immunoSEQ multiplex PCR; TCRdb keeps only in-frame clonotypes and omits some of them. The sample contains about 68,000 clones, 70% to 80% of which appear only once. This CDR3 contains 15 residues. The V and J ends lost 6 bases and 2 bases, in that order; junction bases with no gene match: 8. Germline loops: CDR1 KGHSH, CDR2 LQKENI. Sequencing was performed on peripheral blood. The V and J genes are TRBV18 and TRBJ1-2; 8 nucleotides align to TRBD1. This clonotype was obtained from a human donor in a cohort sampled during active COVID-19. The CDR3 sequence is CASSQIRTGNYGYTF. The CDR3 bases are TGTGCCAGCTCTCAAATACGGACAGGGAACTATGGCTACACCTTC.